This is a list of T cell receptor beta chains from one sample in a study of blood T cell repertoires in COVID-19. Sequenced by immunoSEQ multiplex PCR; TCRdb stores in-frame clones only, minus some. Among a few hundred thousand clones listed, about nine tenths were seen once. Sample: PBMCs or T cells enriched from blood (not recorded which). Every receptor here comes from a woman in her twenties or thirties who had recovered from COVID-19. Each CDR3 is given with its conserved first and last residue. D genes are given only for firm matches. Rows may omit the clone size; those that give it use once, few, many or a size class.

j_call clone_size v_call d_call cdr3_aa cdr3_nt
TRBJ2-7 NA TRBV4-1 TRBD2 CASSQDRTRAGLSYEQYF TGCGCCAGCAGCCAAGATCGGACTCGAGCGGGGTTATCCTACGAGCAGTACTTC
TRBJ1-2 NA TRBV28 NA CASLVIEGTLSGYTF TGTGCCAGCCTTGTTATCGAGGGCACCCTGAGTGGCTACACCTTC
TRBJ1-3 NA TRBV6-5 NA CASSYGHSSGNTIYF TGTGCCAGCAGTTACGGGCACTCCTCTGGAAACACCATATATTTT
TRBJ1-6 NA TRBV25-1 TRBD1 CASSRDRESPLHF TGTGCCAGCAGTAGGGACAGGGAGTCACCCCTCCACTTT
TRBJ2-5 NA TRBV27 TRBD2 CASSGGGGGQKTQYF TGTGCCAGCAGTGGGGGGGGCGGGGGGCAGAAGACCCAGTACTTC
TRBJ1-1 NA TRBV7-2 NA CASRIRGGFTEAFF TGTGCCAGCAGGATTAGGGGAGGGTTCACTGAAGCTTTCTTT
TRBJ2-3 NA TRBV10-1 TRBD2 CASRAGAGTDTQYF TGCGCCAGCAGAGCGGGAGCAGGAACAGATACGCAGTATTTT
TRBJ1-4 once TRBV7-2 NA CASSLQASEKLFF TGTGCCAGCAGCTTACAGGCGTCCGAAAAACTGTTTTTT
TRBJ2-2 NA TRBV11-3 TRBD2 CASSSGTSGIRELFF TGTGCCAGCAGCTCCGGGACTAGCGGGATTAGGGAGCTGTTTTTT
TRBJ1-2 once TRBV30 TRBD1 CAWSHFRGSGYGYTF TGTGCCTGGAGTCACTTCAGGGGGAGCGGCTATGGCTACACCTTC
TRBJ1-5 NA TRBV4-2 NA CASSLSDQPQHF TGTGCCAGCAGTCTATCGGATCAGCCCCAGCATTTT
TRBJ2-1 NA TRBV5-4 NA CASSSQRAYNEQFF TGTGCCAGCAGCTCTCAGCGGGCTTACAATGAGCAGTTCTTC
TRBJ2-1 NA TRBV6-7 TRBD2 CAQQLGQRGGLKSYNEQFF TGCGCGCAGCAGCTAGGTCAGCGGGGGGGCCTTAAATCCTACAATGAGCAGTTCTTC
TRBJ1-2 NA TRBV19 TRBD1 CATERDRGRPYLGYTF TGTGCCACAGAACGGGACAGGGGGCGTCCTTATCTTGGCTACACCTTC
TRBJ2-7 once TRBV13 TRBD1 CASSPRGQGLYEQYF TGTGCCAGCAGCCCGCGGGGACAGGGGTTGTACGAGCAGTACTTC
TRBJ2-1 NA TRBV28 TRBD1 CASSPIRQGYNEQFF TGTGCCAGCAGTCCCATTAGACAGGGGTACAATGAGCAGTTCTTC
TRBJ1-4 NA TRBV6-5 TRBD1 CATYSGQGNEKLFF TGTGCCACCTATTCTGGACAGGGTAATGAAAAACTGTTTTTT
TRBJ1-2 NA TRBV28 NA CASSFFRVSVTF TGTGCCAGCAGTTTCTTCAGGGTCTCGGTTACCTTC
TRBJ1-1 NA TRBV7-2 NA CASSLVPAMNTEAFF TGTGCCAGCAGCTTAGTCCCAGCGATGAACACTGAAGCTTTCTTT
TRBJ1-1 NA TRBV28 NA CASSPNPGTGNTEAFF TGTGCCAGCAGCCCCAACCCCGGCACAGGGAACACTGAAGCTTTCTTT
TRBJ2-6 NA TRBV28 TRBD1 CASRERQGWANVLTF TGTGCCAGCAGGGAAAGACAGGGCTGGGCCAACGTCCTGACTTTC
TRBJ1-1 NA TRBV30 TRBD1 CAWRRDRETEAFF TGTGCCTGGAGGCGGGACAGGGAGACTGAAGCTTTCTTT
TRBJ2-2 NA TRBV12-3/TRBV12-4 TRBD1 CASSRTGSGELFF TGTGCCAGCAGCCGGACAGGGTCCGGGGAGCTGTTTTTT
TRBJ1-4 NA TRBV9 NA CASSEGHFNEKLFF TGTGCCAGCAGCGAAGGACACTTTAATGAAAAACTGTTTTTT
TRBJ1-2 NA TRBV30 TRBD1 CAWSSYFLSGQNYGYTF TGTGCCTGGAGTTCCTATTTCCTATCGGGACAGAACTATGGCTACACCTTC
TRBJ2-5 NA TRBV10-3 TRBD1 CAISGQGEETQYF TGTGCCATCAGTGGGCAGGGGGAAGAGACCCAGTACTTC
TRBJ2-1 once TRBV10-1 TRBD2 CASSDTGTSGTYNEQFF TGCGCCAGCAGTGATACCGGGACTAGCGGGACATACAATGAGCAGTTCTTC
TRBJ2-7 once TRBV12-3/TRBV12-4 NA CASSSPGSYEQYF TGTGCCAGCAGTTCACCAGGTTCCTACGAGCAGTACTTC
TRBJ1-2 NA TRBV4-3 NA CASSQATDYGYTF TGCGCCAGCAGCCAAGCTACGGACTATGGCTACACCTTC
TRBJ1-1 once TRBV6-5 TRBD1 CASSRSTGGFTEAFF TGTGCCAGCAGCCGATCGACAGGGGGCTTCACTGAAGCTTTCTTT
TRBJ1-2 NA TRBV2 NA CASSDWELGYTF TGTGCCAGCAGTGATTGGGAGCTTGGCTACACCTTC
TRBJ2-7 NA TRBV5-4 NA CASSLGTYSTGDEQYF TGTGCCAGCAGCTTGGGGACGTACTCGACGGGAGACGAGCAGTACTTC